Below, 20 T cell receptor beta chains from the same sample are listed, as sequenced in a study of blood T cells in healthy people across ages. For the second PCR, which ran for roughly 7 to 11 cycles, a sample-barcoded 5' primer and a J-beta primer mix were used. In TCRdb, the 5' RACE reads were re-called with MiXCR into one record per CDR3 protein. This table has about 1.7 million distinct CDR3 sequences, roughly 30% appearing once. The sample comprised blood. All receptors derive from a woman aged 25 to 39 in good health.

This clonotype has a count of ten or more. The V call is TRBV4-1, the J call TRBJ2-7; tentative D call: TRBD2 (6 bases). This CDR3 has 16 amino acids. The germline gives CDR1 MGHRA, CDR2 YSYEKL. Trimming pared 1 base from V and 3 bases from J, leaving 16 bases between. The CDR3 is CASSQAPGGLVYEQYF. The CDR3 nucleotides are TGCGCCAGCAGCCAAGCTCCAGGAGGGCTTGTCTACGAGCAGTACTTC.

This clonotype was found a few times. CDR3 sequence (DNA): TGTGCCACCAGATCTAGCGGGGCAACAGATACGCAGTATTTT. This gives the protein CATRSSGATDTQYF. The V call is TRBV24-1, the J call TRBJ2-3; 9 bases are a match to TRBD2. Germline V gene data show CDR1 as KGHDR and CDR2 as SFDVKD. The length of the CDR3 is 14 residues. Trimming took 7 bases from V and 3 from J; bases not matched to a gene: 4.

The V and J genes are TRBV28 and TRBJ1-1; D is uncertain. V lost 6 bases to trimming and J lost 0 bases, with 11 bases between them. The CDR3 sequence is 14 residues long. Germline V lookup: CDR1 MDHEN, CDR2 SYDVKM. The CDR3 spells CASSPMGLNTEAFF. CDR3 bases: TGTGCCAGCAGCCCTATGGGCCTGAACACTGAAGCTTTCTTT. The full variable domain, completed using reference TRBV28 and TRBJ1-1, is DVKVTQSSRYLVKRTGEKVFLECVQDMDHENMFWYRQDPGLGLRLIYFSYDVKMKEKGDIPEGYSVSREKKERFSLILESASTNQTSMYLCASSPMGLNTEAFFGQGTRLTVV.

V gene TRBV18 combines with J gene TRBJ1-3; 7 bases are shared with TRBD1. This CDR3 comprises 18 residues. Germline V gene data show CDR1 as KGHSH and CDR2 as LQKENI. V lost 1 base to trimming and J lost 4 bases; unmatched junction nucleotides: 13. The CDR3 sequence: CASSPRSYTGAGGNTIYF. Here the CDR3 DNA reads TGTGCCAGCTCACCACGGTCCTACACAGGGGCAGGAGGAAACACCATATATTTT.

The chain couples TRBV16 to TRBJ2-5; 9 positions agree with TRBD1. Germline trimming cut 0 bases from V and 11 bases from J; bases unmatched to any gene: 13. The CDR3 length is 16 residues. Germline CDR1 is KGHSY and CDR2 is FQNENV. The chain's CDR3 is CASSQSGNRGLGEQYF. In DNA, the CDR3 is TGTGCCAGCAGCCAATCGGGTAACAGGGGGCTGGGAGAGCAGTACTTC.

The CDR3, as DNA: TGCGCCAGCAGCTTGGCAGGGACTAGTCCCCGAGAGACCCAGTACTTC. Translated, it gives CASSLAGTSPRETQYF. The J gene is TRBJ2-5, the V gene TRBV5-1, with 8 positions matching TRBD2. With 0 bases clipped from V and 4 bases from J, the junction kept 8 bases outside the gene matches. The CDR3 has 16 residues. Looked up from germline, CDR1 is SGHRS and CDR2 is YFSETQ.

Turning to this clonotype: A clone one base away is much larger, so this may be a read error. The chain carries TRBV20-1 and TRBJ2-7; D remains unclear. Germline CDR1 is DFQATT and CDR2 is SNEGSKA (reference sequence). This CDR3 comprises 11 residues. As DNA, the CDR3 is TGCAGTGCTAGCCGGCAGTTCGAGCAGGACTTC. Residues: CSASRQFEQDF.

This clonotype came up many times. The V call is TRBV18, the J call TRBJ2-3, with D unresolved. Germline values: CDR1 KGHSH, CDR2 LQKENI. Trimming cost V 8 bases and J 6 bases, with 12 bases left between them. CDR3 size: 12 residues. CDR3 in DNA: TGTGCCAGCAGTCCGAGGCTCGATACGCAGTATTTT. Protein product: CASSPRLDTQYF.

In its sample, this clonotype was seen once. The chain recombines TRBV12-3 or TRBV12-4 with TRBJ2-3; TRBD1 might be the D (7 bases). The germline V and J ends were trimmed by 5 bases and 5 bases, with 14 bases remaining between them. The CDR3 contains 14 residues. CDR3 nucleotide sequence: TGTGCCAGCAGTGCCAGGGGGGTCCGAGATACGCAGTATTTT. It translates to CASSARGVRDTQYF.

The chain carries TRBV20-1 and TRBJ2-3, with D perhaps matching TRBD2 (5 bases). The ends were cut back, 0 bases at V and 0 bases at J, with 16 bases in the middle. CDR3 length: 17 amino acids. Per germline, CDR1 DFQATT and CDR2 SNEGSKA (reference sequence). The CDR3 loop is CSARDIKASRSTDTQYF. CDR3 bases: TGCAGTGCTAGAGATATCAAGGCTAGCAGAAGCACAGATACGCAGTATTTT.

The chain is built from TRBV10-3 and TRBJ2-2, with D unresolved. Germline CDR1 and CDR2: ENHRY and SYGVKD. V was shortened by 4 bases and J by 2 bases, with 2 bases between the two germline ends. The CDR3 sequence is 12 residues long. CDR3 in amino acids: CAISVNTGELFF. The CDR3 DNA reads as TGTGCCATCAGTGTAAACACCGGGGAGCTGTTTTTT.

CDR3 nucleotides: TGCAGTGCCGGAGAGGTACCGGATACGCAGTATTTT. Protein: CSAGEVPDTQYF. V and J are TRBV20-1 and TRBJ2-3; D gene uncertain. This CDR3 region has 12 residues. Germline V CDR1 and CDR2: DFQATT, SNEGSKA (reference sequence). The V gene lost 6 bases and the J gene lost 6 bases, with 13 bases spanning the gap.

Details on this clonotype: A read error is possible here, since a much larger clone lies one base away. The genes are TRBV20-1 and TRBJ2-1; no clear D. The J call may be faulty, since TRBJ2-7 better matches the DNA end. Germline CDR1 reads DFQATT; CDR2 reads SNEGSKA (reference sequence). CDR3 length: 14 residues. DNA of the CDR3: TGCAGTGCTAGACTTCCTCCTTCCTACAATGAGCAGTACTTC. Protein product: CSARLPPSYNEQYF.

This chain uses TRBV15 with TRBJ1-5, with TRBD1 as a possible D gene (5 bases). V was shortened by 0 bases and J by 5 bases, with 11 bases between the two germline ends. The CDR3 loop spans 15 amino acids. The V gene's germline CDR1 is LNHNV and CDR2 YYDKDF (reference sequence). The CDR3: CATSRDPWGYQPQHF. The CDR3 DNA sequence: TGTGCCACCAGCAGAGACCCGTGGGGGTATCAGCCCCAGCATTTT.

The sample holds a few counts of this clonotype. The chain uses TRBV29-1 and TRBJ2-1; D is uncertain. Per the germline V gene, CDR1 is SQVTM and CDR2 is ANQGSEA. The CDR3 consists of 12 residues. V gave up 2 bases and J gave up 10 bases, with 12 bases separating them. The CDR3 DNA is TGCAGCGTTGAACCTCAGGAAAGCGAGCAGTTCTTC. Amino acids: CSVEPQESEQFF.

The V gene is TRBV20-1, the J gene TRBJ2-7; 7 bases are shared with TRBD1. Germline assignment: CDR1 DFQATT and CDR2 SNEGSKA (reference sequence). The CDR3 consists of 14 residues. The trim removed 2 bases at V and 6 bases at J, leaving 10 bases unmatched. For the CDR3, the DNA is TGCAGTGCTAGATCCAGGGGGTCCTTTGGCGAGCAGTACTTC. It translates to CSARSRGSFGEQYF.

This clonotype was detected a few times. The chain has TRBV2 and TRBJ1-5; 8 nucleotides match TRBD1. CDR3 length: 13 amino acids. J gave up 6 bases and V 7 bases, and 5 bases lay outside the gene matches. In germline, CDR1 is SNHLY, CDR2 FYNNEI. CDR3: CASTQGVAQPQHF. DNA for the CDR3: TGTGCCAGCACACAGGGGGTTGCTCAGCCCCAGCATTTT.

The table lists this clonotype with many counts. The V and J genes are TRBV10-3 and TRBJ1-4, with TRBD1 identical over 7 bases. Germline CDR1 ENHRY, CDR2 SYGVKD. CDR3 length equals 13 residues. V gave up 10 bases and J gave up 5 bases; unmatched junction bases: 7. CDR3 loop: CASRQGQNEKLFF. The CDR3 region has the DNA TGTGCCAGCCGACAGGGACAGAATGAAAAACTGTTTTTT.

This clonotype came up a few times. The chain carries TRBV18 and TRBJ2-7; D gene ambiguous. Germline CDR1 KGHSH, CDR2 LQKENI. This CDR3 contains 13 residues. V dropped 8 bases and J dropped 2 bases, with 13 bases sitting between them. The CDR3 loop is CASQVDGTYEQYF. For the CDR3, the DNA is TGTGCCAGCCAAGTGGACGGAACCTACGAGCAGTACTTC.

The V call is TRBV18, the J call TRBJ2-3; possible D gene TRBD2, 5 bases. Trimming took off 3 bases at V and 4 bases at J, with 11 bases between the two ends. The V gene's germline CDR1 is KGHSH and CDR2 LQKENI. This CDR3 region has 14 residues. CDR3 sequence reads: CASSPRPDSDTQYF. DNA for the CDR3: TGTGCCAGCTCACCCCGCCCGGACTCAGATACGCAGTATTTT.